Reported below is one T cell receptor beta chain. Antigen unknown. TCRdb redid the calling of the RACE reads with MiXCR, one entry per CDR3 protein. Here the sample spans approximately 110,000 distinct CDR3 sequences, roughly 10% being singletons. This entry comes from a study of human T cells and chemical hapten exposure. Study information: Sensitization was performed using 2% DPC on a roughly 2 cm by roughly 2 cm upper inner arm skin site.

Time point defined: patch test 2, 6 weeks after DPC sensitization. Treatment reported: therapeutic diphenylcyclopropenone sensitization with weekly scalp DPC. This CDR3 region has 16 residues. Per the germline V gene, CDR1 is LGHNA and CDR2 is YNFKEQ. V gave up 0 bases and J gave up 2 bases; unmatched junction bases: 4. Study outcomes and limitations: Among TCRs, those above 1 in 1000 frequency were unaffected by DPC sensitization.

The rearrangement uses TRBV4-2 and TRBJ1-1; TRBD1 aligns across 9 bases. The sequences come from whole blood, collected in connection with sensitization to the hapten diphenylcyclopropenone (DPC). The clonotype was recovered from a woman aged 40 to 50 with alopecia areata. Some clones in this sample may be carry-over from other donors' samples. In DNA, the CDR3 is TGTGCCAGCAGCCAAGATCAGACAGGGGGAAACACTGAAGCTTTCTTT. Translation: CASSQDQTGGNTEAFF.